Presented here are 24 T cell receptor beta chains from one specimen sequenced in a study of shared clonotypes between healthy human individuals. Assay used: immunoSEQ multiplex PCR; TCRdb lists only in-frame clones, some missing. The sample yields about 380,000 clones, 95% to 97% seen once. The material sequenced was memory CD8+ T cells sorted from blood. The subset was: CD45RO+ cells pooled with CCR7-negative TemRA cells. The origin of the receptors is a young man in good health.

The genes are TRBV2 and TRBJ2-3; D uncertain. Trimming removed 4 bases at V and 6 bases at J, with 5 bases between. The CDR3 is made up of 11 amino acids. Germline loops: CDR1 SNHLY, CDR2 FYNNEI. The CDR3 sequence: CASSVRDTQYF. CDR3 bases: TGTGCCAGCAGTGTAAGGGATACGCAGTATTTT.

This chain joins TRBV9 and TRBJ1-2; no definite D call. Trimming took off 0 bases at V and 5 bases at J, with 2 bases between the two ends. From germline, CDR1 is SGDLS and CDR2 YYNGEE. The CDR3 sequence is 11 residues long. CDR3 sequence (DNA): TGTGCCAGCAGCGTAGGATATGGCTACACCTTC. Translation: CASSVGYGYTF.

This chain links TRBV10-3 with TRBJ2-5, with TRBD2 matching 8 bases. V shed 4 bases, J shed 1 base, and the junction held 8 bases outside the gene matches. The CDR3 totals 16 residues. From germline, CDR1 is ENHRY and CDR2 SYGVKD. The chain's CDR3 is CAISAIRLASQETQYF. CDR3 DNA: TGTGCCATCAGTGCGATCCGACTAGCGTCCCAAGAGACCCAGTACTTC.

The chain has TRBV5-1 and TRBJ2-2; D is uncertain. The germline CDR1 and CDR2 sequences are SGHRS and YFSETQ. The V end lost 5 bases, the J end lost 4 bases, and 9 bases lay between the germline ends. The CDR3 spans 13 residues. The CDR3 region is CASRQDPTGELFF. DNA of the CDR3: TGCGCCAGCAGACAAGACCCCACCGGGGAGCTGTTTTTT.

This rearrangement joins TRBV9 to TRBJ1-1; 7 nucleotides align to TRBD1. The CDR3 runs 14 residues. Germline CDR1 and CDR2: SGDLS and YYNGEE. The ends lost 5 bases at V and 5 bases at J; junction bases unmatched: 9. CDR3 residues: CASRPTGVGTEAFF. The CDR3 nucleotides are TGTGCCAGCAGACCAACAGGGGTAGGGACTGAAGCTTTCTTT.

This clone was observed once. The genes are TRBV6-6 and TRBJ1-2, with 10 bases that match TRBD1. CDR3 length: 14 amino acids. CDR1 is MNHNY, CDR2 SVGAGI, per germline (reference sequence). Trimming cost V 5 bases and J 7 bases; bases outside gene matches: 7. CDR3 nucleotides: TGTGCCAGCAGTGCCGGGACAGGGGCTTTTGGCTACACCTTC. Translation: CASSAGTGAFGYTF.

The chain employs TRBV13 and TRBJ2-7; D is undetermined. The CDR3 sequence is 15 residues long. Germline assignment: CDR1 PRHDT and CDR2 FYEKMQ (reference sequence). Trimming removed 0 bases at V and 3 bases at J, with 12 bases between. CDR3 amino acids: CASSLGGLDGYEQYF. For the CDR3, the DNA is TGTGCCAGCAGCTTAGGAGGCCTAGACGGCTACGAGCAGTACTTC.

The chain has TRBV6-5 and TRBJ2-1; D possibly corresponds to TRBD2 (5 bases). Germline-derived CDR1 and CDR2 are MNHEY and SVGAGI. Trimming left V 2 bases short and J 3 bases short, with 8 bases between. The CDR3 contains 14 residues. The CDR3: CASSYQRSYNEQFF. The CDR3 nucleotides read TGTGCCAGCAGTTACCAGCGGAGCTACAATGAGCAGTTCTTC.

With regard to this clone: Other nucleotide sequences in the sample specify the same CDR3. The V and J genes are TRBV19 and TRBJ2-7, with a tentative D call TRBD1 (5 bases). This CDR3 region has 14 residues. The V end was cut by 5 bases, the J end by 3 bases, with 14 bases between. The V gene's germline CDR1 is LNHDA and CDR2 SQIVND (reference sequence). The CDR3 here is CASSPGQGNYEQYF. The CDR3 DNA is TGTGCCAGTAGTCCGGGTCAGGGAAACTACGAGCAGTACTTC.

CDR3: CASSRLLHAANTGELFF. CDR3 DNA sequence: TGTGCCAGCAGCCGCCTCCTTCACGCGGCTAACACCGGGGAGCTGTTTTTT. The chain combines TRBV5-6 with TRBJ2-2; D not certain. CDR3 length equals 17 residues. Germline V lookup: CDR1 SGHDT, CDR2 YYEEEE. V lost 4 bases and J 2 bases, leaving 18 bases between the germline ends.

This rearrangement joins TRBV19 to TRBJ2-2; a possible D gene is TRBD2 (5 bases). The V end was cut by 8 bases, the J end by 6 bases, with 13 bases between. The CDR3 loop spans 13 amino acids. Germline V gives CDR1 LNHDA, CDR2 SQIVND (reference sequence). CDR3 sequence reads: CASVGLFPGELFF. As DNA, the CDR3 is TGTGCCAGTGTAGGACTGTTCCCCGGGGAGCTGTTTTTT. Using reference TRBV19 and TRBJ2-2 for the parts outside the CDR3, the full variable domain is DGGITQSPKYLFRKEGQNVTLSCEQNLNHDAMYWYRQDPGQGLRLIYYSQIVNDFQKGDIAEGYSVSREKKESFPLTVTSAQKNPTAFYLCASVGLFPGELFFGEGSRLTVL.

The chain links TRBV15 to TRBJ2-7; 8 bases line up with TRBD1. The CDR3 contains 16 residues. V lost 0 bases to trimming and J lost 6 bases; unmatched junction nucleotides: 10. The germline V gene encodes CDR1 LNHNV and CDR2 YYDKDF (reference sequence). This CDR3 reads CATSRDIGQGETEQYF. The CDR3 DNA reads TGTGCCACCAGCAGAGACATAGGACAGGGTGAAACCGAGCAGTACTTC.

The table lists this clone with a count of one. The CDR3 here is CASSEWGSSMNTEAFF. The CDR3 nucleotides read TGTGCCAGCAGCGAGTGGGGCAGTTCTATGAACACTGAAGCTTTCTTT. The chain combines TRBV9 with TRBJ1-1; a weak D match, TRBD1 (5 bases). The V gene lost 3 bases and the J gene lost 0 bases, with 15 bases spanning the gap. The CDR3 has 16 residues. CDR1 and CDR2 (germline): SGDLS, YYNGEE.

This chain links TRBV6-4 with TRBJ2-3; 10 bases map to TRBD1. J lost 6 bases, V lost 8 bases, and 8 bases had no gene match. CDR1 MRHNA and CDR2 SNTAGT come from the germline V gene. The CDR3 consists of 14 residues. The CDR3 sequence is CASGGQGDWDTQYF. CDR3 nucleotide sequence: TGTGCCAGCGGCGGACAGGGGGATTGGGATACGCAGTATTTT.

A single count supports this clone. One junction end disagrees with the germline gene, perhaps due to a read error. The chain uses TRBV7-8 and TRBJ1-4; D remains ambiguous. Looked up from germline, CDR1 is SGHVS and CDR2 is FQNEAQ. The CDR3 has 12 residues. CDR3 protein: CASSETNEKLFF. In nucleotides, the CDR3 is TGCGCCAGCAGCGAGACTAATGAAAAACTGTTTTTT. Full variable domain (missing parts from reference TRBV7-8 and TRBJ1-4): GAGVSQSPRYKVAKRGQDVALRCDPISGHVSLFWYQQALGQGPEFLTYFQNEAQLDKSGLPSDRFFAERPEGSVSTLKIQRTQQEDSAVYLCASSETNEKLFFGSGTQLSVL.

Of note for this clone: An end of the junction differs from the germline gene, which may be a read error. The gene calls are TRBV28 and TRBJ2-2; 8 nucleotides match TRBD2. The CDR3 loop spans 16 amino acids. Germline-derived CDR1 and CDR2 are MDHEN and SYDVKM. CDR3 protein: CASSLGLLSLSGGLFF. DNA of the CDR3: TGTGCCAGCAGCCTGGGACTACTTTCACTAAGCGGGGGGCTGTTTTTT.

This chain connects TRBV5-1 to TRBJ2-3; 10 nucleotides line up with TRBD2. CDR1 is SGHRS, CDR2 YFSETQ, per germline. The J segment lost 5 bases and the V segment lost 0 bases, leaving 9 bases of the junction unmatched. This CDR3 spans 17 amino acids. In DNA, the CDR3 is TGCGCCAGCAGCTTGGCCAGCAGGGCTAGCGGGAGAGATACGCAGTATTTT. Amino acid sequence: CASSLASRASGRDTQYF.

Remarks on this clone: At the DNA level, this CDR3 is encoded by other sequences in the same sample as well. The CDR3 DNA sequence: TGTGCCAGCAGTTTATTCGGGGAGCTGTTTTTT. Amino acids: CASSLFGELFF. The rearrangement uses TRBV28 and TRBJ2-2; D is unclear. Germline V gene lookup returns CDR1 MDHEN and CDR2 SYDVKM. Trimming stripped 1 base from V and 7 bases from J, with 1 base between. The CDR3 is made up of 11 amino acids.

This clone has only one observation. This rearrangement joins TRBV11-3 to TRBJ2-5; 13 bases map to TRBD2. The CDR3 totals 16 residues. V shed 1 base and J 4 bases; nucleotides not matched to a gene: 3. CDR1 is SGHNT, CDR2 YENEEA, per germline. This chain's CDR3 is CASSLGGLAGPETQYF. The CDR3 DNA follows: TGTGCCAGCAGCTTAGGGGGACTAGCGGGACCAGAGACCCAGTACTTC.

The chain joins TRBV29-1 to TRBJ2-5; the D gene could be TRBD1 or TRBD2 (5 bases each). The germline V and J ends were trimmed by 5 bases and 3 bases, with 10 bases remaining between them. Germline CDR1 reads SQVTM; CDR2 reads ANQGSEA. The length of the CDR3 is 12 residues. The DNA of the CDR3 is TGCAGCGTTATAAGGGGAGAAGAGACCCAGTACTTC. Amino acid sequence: CSVIRGEETQYF.

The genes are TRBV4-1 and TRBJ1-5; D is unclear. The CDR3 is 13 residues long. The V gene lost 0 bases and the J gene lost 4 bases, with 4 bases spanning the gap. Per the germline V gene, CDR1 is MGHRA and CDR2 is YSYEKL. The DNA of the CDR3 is TGCGCCAGCAGCCAAGATCGGAATCAGCCCCAGCATTTT. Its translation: CASSQDRNQPQHF.

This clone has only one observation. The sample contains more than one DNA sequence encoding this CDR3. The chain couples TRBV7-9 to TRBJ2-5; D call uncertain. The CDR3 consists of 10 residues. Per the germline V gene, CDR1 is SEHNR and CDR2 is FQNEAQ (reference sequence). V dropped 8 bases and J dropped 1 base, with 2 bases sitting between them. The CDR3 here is CASGQETQYF. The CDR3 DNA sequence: TGTGCCAGCGGCCAAGAGACCCAGTACTTC. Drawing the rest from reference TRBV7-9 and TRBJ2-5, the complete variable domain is DTGVSQNPRHKITKRGQNVTFRCDPISEHNRLYWYRQTLGQGPEFLTYFQNEAQLEKSRLLSDRFSAERPKGSFSTLEIQRTEQGDSAMYLCASGQETQYFGPGTRLLVL.

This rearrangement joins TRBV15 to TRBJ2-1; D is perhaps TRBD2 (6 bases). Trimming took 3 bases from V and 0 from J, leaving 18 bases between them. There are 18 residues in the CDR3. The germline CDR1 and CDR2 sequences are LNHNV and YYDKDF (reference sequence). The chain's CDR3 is CATSSLPLAATSYNEQFF. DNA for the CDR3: TGTGCCACCAGCAGCCTGCCCTTAGCGGCTACCTCCTACAATGAGCAGTTCTTC.

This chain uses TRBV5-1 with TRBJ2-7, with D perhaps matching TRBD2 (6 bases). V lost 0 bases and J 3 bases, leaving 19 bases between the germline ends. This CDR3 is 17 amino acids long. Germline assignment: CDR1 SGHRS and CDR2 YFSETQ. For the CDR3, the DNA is TGCGCCAGCAGCTTGGGGGGGACTCCCCCTCAATTCTACGAGCAGTACTTC. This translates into CASSLGGTPPQFYEQYF.